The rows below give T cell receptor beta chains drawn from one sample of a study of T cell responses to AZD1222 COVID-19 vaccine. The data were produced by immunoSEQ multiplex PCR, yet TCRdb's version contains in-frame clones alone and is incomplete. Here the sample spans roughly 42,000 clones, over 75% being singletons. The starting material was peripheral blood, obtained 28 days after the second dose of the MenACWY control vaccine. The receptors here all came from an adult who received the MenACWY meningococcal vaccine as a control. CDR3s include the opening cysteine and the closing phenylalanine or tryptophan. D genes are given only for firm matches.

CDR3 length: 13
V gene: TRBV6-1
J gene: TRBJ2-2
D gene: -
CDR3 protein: CASSELATGELFF

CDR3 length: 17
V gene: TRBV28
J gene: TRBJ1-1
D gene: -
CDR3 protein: CASSFLAWRGLNTEAFF

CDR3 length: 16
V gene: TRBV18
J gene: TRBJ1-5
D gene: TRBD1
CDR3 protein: CASSPREGAGNQPQHF

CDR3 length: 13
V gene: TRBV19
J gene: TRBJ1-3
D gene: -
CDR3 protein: CASSIELGNTIYF

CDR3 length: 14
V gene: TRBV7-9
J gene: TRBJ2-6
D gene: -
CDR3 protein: CASSLGSGANVLTF

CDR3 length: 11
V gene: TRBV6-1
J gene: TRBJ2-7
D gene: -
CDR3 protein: CASSDRAKQYF

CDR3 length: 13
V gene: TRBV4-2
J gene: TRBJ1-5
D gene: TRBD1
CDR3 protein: CASSQDRGQPQHF

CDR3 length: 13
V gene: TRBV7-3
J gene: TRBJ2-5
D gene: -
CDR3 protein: CASSLDSRGTQYF

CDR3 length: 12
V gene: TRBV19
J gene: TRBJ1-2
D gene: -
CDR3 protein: CASCRVAGGYTF

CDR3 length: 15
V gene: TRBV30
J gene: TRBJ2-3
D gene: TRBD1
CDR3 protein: CAWSMTGYSTDTQYF

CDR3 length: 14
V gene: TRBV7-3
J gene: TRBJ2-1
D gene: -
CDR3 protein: CASSLTTDGNEQFF

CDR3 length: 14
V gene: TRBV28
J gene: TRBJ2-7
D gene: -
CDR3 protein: CASSPRLLNYEQYF

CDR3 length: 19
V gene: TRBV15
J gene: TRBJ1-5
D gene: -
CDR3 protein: CATSSTGYQVEYSNQPQHF

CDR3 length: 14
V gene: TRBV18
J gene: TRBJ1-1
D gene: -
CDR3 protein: CASSPPGRNTEAFF

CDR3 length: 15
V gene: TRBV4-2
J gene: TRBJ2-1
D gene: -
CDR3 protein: CASSQVPGHYNEQFF

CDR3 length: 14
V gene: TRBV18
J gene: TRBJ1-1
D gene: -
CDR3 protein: CASAGTIGNTEAFF

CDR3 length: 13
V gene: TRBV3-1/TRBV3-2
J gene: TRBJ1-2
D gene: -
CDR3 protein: CASSQDGRRGYTF

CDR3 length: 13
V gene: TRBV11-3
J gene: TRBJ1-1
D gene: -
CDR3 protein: CASSFGTFAEAFF

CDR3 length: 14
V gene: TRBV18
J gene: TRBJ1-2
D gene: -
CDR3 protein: CASSPLQGPYGYTF

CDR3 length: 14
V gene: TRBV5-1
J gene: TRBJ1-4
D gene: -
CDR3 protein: CASSLSVGNEKLFF

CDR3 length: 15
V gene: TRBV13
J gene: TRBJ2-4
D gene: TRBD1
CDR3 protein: CASSRQGVVENIQYF

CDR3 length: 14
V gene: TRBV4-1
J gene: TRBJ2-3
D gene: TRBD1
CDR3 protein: CASSHLGQGASQYF

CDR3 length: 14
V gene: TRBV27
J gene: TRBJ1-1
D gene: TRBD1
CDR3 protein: CASSSQGAGTEAFF

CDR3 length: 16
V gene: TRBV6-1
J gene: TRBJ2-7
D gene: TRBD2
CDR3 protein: CASSGSGTSVSYEQYF

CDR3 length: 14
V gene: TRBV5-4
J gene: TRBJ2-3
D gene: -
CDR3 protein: CASSLERVPRTQYF

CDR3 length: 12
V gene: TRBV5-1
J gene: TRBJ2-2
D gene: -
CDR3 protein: CASKEGPGELFF

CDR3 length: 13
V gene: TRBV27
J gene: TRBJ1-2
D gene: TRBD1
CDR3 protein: CASSPGQRYGYTF

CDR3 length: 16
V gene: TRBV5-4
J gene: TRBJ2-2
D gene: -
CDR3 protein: CASSPGGRANTGELFF

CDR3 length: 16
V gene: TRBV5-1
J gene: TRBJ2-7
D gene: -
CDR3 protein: CASSFRGGLASYEQYF

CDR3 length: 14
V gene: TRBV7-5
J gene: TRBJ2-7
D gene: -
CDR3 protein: CVRSELEGSYEQYF

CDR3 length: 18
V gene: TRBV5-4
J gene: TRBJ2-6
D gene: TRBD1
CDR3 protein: CASSSRTGLLYGANVLTF

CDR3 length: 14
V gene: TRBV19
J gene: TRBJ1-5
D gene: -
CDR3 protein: CASSSTGNRQPQHF

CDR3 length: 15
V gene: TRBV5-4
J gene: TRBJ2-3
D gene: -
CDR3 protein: CASSALAMDTDTQYF

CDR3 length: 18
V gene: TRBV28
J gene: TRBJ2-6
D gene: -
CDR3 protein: CASTPLRGLPSGANVLTF

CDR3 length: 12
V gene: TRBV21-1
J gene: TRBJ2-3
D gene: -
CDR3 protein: CASSPSADTQYF

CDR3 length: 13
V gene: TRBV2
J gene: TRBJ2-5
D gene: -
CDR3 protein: CASIRATIETQYF

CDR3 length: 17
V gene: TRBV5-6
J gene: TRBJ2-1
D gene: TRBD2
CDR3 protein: CASSFARLAAIYNEQFF

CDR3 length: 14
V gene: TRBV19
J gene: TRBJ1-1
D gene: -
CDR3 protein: CASSMESLGTEAFF

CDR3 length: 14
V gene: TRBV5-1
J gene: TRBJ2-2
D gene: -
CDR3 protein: CASSALSGPGELFF

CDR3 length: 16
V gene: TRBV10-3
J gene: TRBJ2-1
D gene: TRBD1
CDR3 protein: CAISDKGRTGYGEQFF

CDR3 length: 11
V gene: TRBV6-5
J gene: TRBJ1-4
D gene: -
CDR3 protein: CASRGVEKLFF

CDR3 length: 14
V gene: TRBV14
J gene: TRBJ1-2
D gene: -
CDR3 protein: CASSLLTGNYGYTF

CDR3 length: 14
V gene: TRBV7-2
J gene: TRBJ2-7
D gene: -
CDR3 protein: CASSLGAFSYEQYF

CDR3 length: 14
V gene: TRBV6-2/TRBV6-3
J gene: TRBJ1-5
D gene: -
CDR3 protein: CASSYVVSNQPQHF

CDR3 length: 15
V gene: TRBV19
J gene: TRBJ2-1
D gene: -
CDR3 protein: CASSRTESSYNEQFF

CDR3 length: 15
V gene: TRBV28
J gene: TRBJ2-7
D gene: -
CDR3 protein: CASRVTTGKTYEQYF

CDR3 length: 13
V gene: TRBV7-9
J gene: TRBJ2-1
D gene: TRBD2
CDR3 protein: CASSREGGRDLFF

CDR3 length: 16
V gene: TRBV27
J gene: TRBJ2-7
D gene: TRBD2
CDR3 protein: CASSLSGGRRVYEQYF

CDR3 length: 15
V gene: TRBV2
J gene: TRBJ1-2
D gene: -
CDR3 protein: CASRANRAPGDGYTF

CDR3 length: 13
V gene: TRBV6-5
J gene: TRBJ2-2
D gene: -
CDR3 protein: CASSYQNTGELFF

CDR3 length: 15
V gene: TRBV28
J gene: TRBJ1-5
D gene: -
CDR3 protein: CASSPGGSPNQPQHF

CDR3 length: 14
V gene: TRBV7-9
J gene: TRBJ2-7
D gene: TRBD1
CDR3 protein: CASSFAGTDNEQYF

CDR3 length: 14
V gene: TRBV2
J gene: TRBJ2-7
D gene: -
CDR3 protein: CASKERPGAHEQYF

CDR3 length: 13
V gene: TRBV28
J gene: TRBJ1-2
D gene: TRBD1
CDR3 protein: CASSEQGADGYTF

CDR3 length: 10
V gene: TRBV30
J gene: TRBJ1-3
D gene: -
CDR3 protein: CAWSGNTIYF

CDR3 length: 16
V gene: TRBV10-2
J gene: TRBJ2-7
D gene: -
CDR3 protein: CASTPGGPYFSYEQYF

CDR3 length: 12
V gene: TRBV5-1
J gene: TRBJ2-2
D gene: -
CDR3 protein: CASGQNTGELFF